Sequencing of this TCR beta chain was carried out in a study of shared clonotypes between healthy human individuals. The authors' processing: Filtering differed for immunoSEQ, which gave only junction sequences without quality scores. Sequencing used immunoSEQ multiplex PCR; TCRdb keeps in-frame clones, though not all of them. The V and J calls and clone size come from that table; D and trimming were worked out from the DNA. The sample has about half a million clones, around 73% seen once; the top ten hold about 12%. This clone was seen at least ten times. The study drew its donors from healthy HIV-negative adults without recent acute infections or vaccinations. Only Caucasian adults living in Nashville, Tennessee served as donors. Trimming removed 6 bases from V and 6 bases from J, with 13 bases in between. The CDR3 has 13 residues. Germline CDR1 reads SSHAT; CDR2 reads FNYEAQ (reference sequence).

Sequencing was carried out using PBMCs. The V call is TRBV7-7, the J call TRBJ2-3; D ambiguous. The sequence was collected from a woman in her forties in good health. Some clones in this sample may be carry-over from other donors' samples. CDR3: CASSPSILDTQYF. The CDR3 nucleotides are TGTGCCAGCAGTCCCTCAATTTTGGATACGCAGTATTTT.